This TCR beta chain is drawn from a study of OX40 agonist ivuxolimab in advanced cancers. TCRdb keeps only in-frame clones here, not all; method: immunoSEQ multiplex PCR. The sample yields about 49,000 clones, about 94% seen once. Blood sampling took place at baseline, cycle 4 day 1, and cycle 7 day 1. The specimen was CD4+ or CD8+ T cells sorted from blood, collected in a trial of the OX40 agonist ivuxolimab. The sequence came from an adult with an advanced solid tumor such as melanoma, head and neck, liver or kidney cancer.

The CDR3 loop reads CASSMTQEYNGYTF. The CDR3 nucleotides are TGTGCCAGTAGTATGACGCAGGAATATAATGGCTACACCTTC. The rearrangement joins TRBV19 to TRBJ1-2; D not resolved. The germline V and J ends were trimmed by 3 bases and 6 bases, with 14 bases remaining between them. The germline V gene has CDR1 LNHDA and CDR2 SQIVND (reference sequence). The CDR3 has 14 amino acids.